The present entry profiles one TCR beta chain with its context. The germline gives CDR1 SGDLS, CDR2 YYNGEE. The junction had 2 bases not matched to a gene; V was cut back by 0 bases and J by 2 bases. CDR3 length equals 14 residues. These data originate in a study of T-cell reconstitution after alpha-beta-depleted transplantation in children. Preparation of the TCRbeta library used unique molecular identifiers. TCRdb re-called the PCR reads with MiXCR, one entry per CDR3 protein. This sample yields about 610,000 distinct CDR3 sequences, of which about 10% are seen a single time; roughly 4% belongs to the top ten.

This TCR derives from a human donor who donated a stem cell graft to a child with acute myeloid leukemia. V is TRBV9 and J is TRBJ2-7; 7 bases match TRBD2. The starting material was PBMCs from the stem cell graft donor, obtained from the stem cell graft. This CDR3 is CASSVAGGTYEQYF. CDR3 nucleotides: TGTGCCAGCAGCGTAGCGGGGGGAACCTACGAGCAGTACTTC.